Below are 20 T cell receptor beta chains sequenced from a single sample in a study of blood T cell repertoires in COVID-19. The method was immunoSEQ multiplex PCR; TCRdb's version includes in-frame clones alone and lacks a portion of them. The top ten hold more than 11% of the sample, which has roughly 150,000 clones, roughly 74% seen once. The sequencing input was peripheral blood. The receptor set was obtained from a woman older than 75 with acute or convalescent COVID-19.

The chain recombines TRBV19 with TRBJ2-3, with D tentatively TRBD1 (5 bases). The germline V and J ends were trimmed by 1 base and 5 bases, with 16 bases remaining between them. The CDR3 loop spans 16 amino acids. The V gene's germline CDR1 is LNHDA and CDR2 SQIVND (reference sequence). CDR3 residues: CASSIGVQGGVDTQYF. CDR3 nucleotide sequence: TGTGCCAGTAGTATAGGAGTCCAGGGCGGCGTAGATACGCAGTATTTT.

The chain recombines TRBV4-2 with TRBJ1-4; D is undetermined. The CDR3 loop spans 13 amino acids. V was clipped by 1 base and J by 5 bases, with 5 bases between them. Germline lookup yields CDR1 LGHNA and CDR2 YNFKEQ. The CDR3 sequence: CASSQGQNEKLFF. The CDR3 nucleotides read TGTGCCAGCAGCCAAGGACAAAATGAAAAACTGTTTTTT.

The rearrangement joins TRBV2 to TRBJ2-5; TRBD1 matches 7 bases. V dropped 8 bases and J dropped 1; count of bases not matched to a gene: 10. The CDR3 is made up of 15 amino acids. CDR1 SNHLY and CDR2 FYNNEI come from the germline V gene. Written as DNA, the CDR3 is TGTGCCAGCGAAGGGGACAGATACTTCCAAGAGACCCAGTACTTC. Its translation: CASEGDRYFQETQYF.

This clone occurred once. The genes are TRBV19 and TRBJ1-2, with D hard to call. The CDR3 contains 16 residues. V lost 3 bases and J 0 bases, leaving 14 bases between the germline ends. Germline V gives CDR1 LNHDA, CDR2 SQIVND (reference sequence). CDR3 coding DNA: TGTGCCAGTAGTATTCGGGTAGATCGATCTAACTATGGCTACACCTTC. Its protein product is CASSIRVDRSNYGYTF.

The rearrangement uses TRBV5-1 and TRBJ1-3; no definite D call. V lost 0 bases and J 3 bases, leaving 7 bases between the germline ends. CDR1 is SGHRS, CDR2 YFSETQ, per germline. CDR3 size: 14 residues. CDR3 loop: CASSLDGNGNTIYF. For the CDR3, the DNA is TGCGCCAGCAGCTTGGACGGGAATGGAAACACCATATATTTT.

This chain links TRBV7-6 with TRBJ2-1, with a weak D call TRBD1 (6 bases). The CDR3 covers 16 residues. The germline gives CDR1 SGHVS, CDR2 FNYEAQ. V was pared by 5 bases and J by 0 bases, with 14 bases between. Here the CDR3 DNA reads TGTGCCAGCAGCATGCAACAGGGCAGCTCCTACAATGAGCAGTTCTTC. It encodes CASSMQQGSSYNEQFF.

The J gene is TRBJ2-1, the V gene TRBV9, with 9 bases identical to TRBD2. The ends lost 4 bases at V and 4 bases at J; junction bases unmatched: 3. The CDR3 consists of 14 residues. CDR1 is SGDLS and CDR2 is YYNGEE in the germline V gene. The CDR3 protein is CASSLAGEYNEQFF. CDR3 coding DNA: TGTGCCAGCAGCTTAGCGGGGGAGTACAATGAGCAGTTCTTC.

V usage is TRBV30 and J usage is TRBJ1-5, with TRBD1 as a possible D gene (6 bases). There are 15 residues in the CDR3. V dropped 0 bases and J dropped 9 bases, with 18 bases sitting between them. Germline CDR1 and CDR2: GTSNPN and SVGIG (reference sequence). The CDR3 here is CAWSVQGEPKGPQHF. The CDR3 DNA reads as TGTGCCTGGAGTGTACAGGGAGAACCTAAAGGGCCCCAGCATTTT. Looking up the rest from reference TRBV30 and TRBJ1-5 gives the full variable domain: SQTIHQWPATLVQPVGSPLSLECTVEGTSNPNLYWYRQAAGRGLQLLFYSVGIGQISSEVPQNLSASRPQDRQFILSSKKLLLSDSGFYLCAWSVQGEPKGPQHFGDGTRLSIL.

This clone was detected once. The V and J genes are TRBV29-1 and TRBJ2-2, with D tentatively TRBD1 (6 bases). Trimming left V 5 bases short and J 2 bases short, with 12 bases between. CDR3 size: 14 residues. Germline CDR1 and CDR2: SQVTM and ANQGSEA. Written as DNA, the CDR3 is TGCAGCGTTATCAAAGGGGGTAACACCGGGGAGCTGTTTTTT. It translates to CSVIKGGNTGELFF.

The V gene is TRBV16, the J gene TRBJ1-3; perhaps TRBD1 as D (5 bases). Trimming took 5 bases from V and 2 from J, leaving 10 bases between them. CDR1 and CDR2 from the germline V gene are KGHSY and FQNENV. The CDR3 sequence is 14 residues long. CDR3 amino acids: CASSTGTPGNTIYF. The CDR3 nucleotides are TGTGCCAGCAGCACCGGGACTCCTGGAAACACCATATATTTT.

The rearrangement joins TRBV9 to TRBJ2-3; 9 nucleotides line up with TRBD2. There are 20 residues in the CDR3. The V gene's germline CDR1 is SGDLS and CDR2 YYNGEE. The V and J ends lost 0 bases and 6 bases, in that order; junction bases with no gene match: 20. As DNA, the CDR3 is TGTGCCAGCAGCGTAGCAGCCCCACTTCGCGCTAGCGGGGCCTGGGATACGCAGTATTTT. It is translated as CASSVAAPLRASGAWDTQYF.

The rearrangement joins TRBV7-9 to TRBJ1-2, with D unclear. There are 14 residues in the CDR3. Per the germline V gene, CDR1 is SEHNR and CDR2 is FQNEAQ (reference sequence). Trimming left V 0 bases short and J 8 bases short, with 13 bases between. In DNA, the CDR3 is TGTGCCAGCAGCTTAGCCCCAGAGGGTGGCGGCTACACCTTC. Translation: CASSLAPEGGGYTF.

The gene calls are TRBV4-1 and TRBJ2-2; 8 bases align to TRBD1. Germline trimming cut 4 bases from V and 1 base from J; bases unmatched to any gene: 2. CDR3 length equals 15 residues. The germline V gene has CDR1 MGHRA and CDR2 YSYEKL. DNA for the CDR3: TGCGCCAGCAGCCTTACAGGGGGGAACACCGGGGAGCTGTTTTTT. Its protein product is CASSLTGGNTGELFF.

J is TRBJ1-2 and V is TRBV12-3 or TRBV12-4, with TRBD1 as a possible D gene (6 bases). The CDR3 has 13 residues. V was shortened by 6 bases and J by 4 bases, with 12 bases between the two germline ends. CDR3 in DNA: TGTGCCAGCAGAAACCAGGGGTCCTATGGCTACACCTTC. Translated: CASRNQGSYGYTF.

CDR3 nucleotide sequence: TGTGCCAGCAGTCCCCCATTGGGACAAGCGAACACTGAAGCTTTCTTT. It encodes CASSPPLGQANTEAFF. The V call is TRBV28, the J call TRBJ1-1; D may be TRBD1 (6 bases). Germline lookup yields CDR1 MDHEN and CDR2 SYDVKM. V shed 5 bases and J shed 1 base, with 17 bases lying between them. The CDR3 is 16 residues long.

The chain couples TRBV11-2 to TRBJ2-4; 7 bases are shared with TRBD1. From germline, CDR1 is SGHAT and CDR2 FQNNGV. The CDR3 sequence is 13 residues long. The ends lost 6 bases at V and 6 bases at J; junction bases unmatched: 5. The CDR3 is CASSLGQSNIQYF. The CDR3 DNA is TGTGCCAGCAGTTTGGGACAGTCAAACATTCAGTACTTC.

This clone was found once. J is TRBJ1-4 and V is TRBV28; D is possibly TRBD1 (6 bases). This CDR3 contains 13 residues. The V gene lost 9 bases and the J gene lost 8 bases, with 16 bases spanning the gap. CDR1 MDHEN and CDR2 SYDVKM come from the germline V gene. The CDR3 DNA is TGTGCCAGTACAACAGGGTTAGTCGAAAAACTGTTTTTT. Its translation is CASTTGLVEKLFF.

The gene calls are TRBV7-2 and TRBJ2-5; 11 bases are a match to TRBD2. V shed 1 base and J 2 bases; nucleotides not matched to a gene: 6. The CDR3 is 17 residues long. Germline V gives CDR1 SGHTA, CDR2 FQGNSA. The CDR3 spells CASSLVPSGRLQETQYF. The CDR3 DNA sequence: TGTGCCAGCAGCTTAGTGCCTAGCGGGAGGCTTCAAGAGACCCAGTACTTC. Using reference TRBV7-2 and TRBJ2-5 for the parts outside the CDR3, the full variable domain is GAGVSQSPSNKVTEKGKDVELRCDPISGHTALYWYRQSLGQGLEFLIYFQGNSAPDKSGLPSDRFSAERTGGSVSTLTIQRTQQEDSAVYLCASSLVPSGRLQETQYFGPGTRLLVL.

The J gene is TRBJ1-5, the V gene TRBV18; D uncertain. The V end was cut by 3 bases, the J end by 6 bases, with 9 bases between. The CDR3 has 13 amino acids. Per germline, CDR1 KGHSH and CDR2 LQKENI. CDR3 amino acids: CASSPEEGQPQHF. For the CDR3, the DNA is TGTGCCAGCTCACCCGAGGAGGGTCAGCCCCAGCATTTT.

The chain recombines TRBV7-6 with TRBJ1-6; D may be TRBD1 (5 bases). Germline lookup yields CDR1 SGHVS and CDR2 FNYEAQ. Trimming removed 3 bases at V and 5 bases at J, with 5 bases between. The CDR3 runs to 13 residues. The CDR3 loop reads CASSLTDNSPLHF. Here the CDR3 DNA reads TGTGCCAGCAGCTTGACAGATAATTCACCCCTCCACTTT. The whole variable domain, filled in from reference TRBV7-6 and TRBJ1-6, reads GAGVSQSPRYKVTKRGQDVALRCDPISGHVSLYWYRQALGQGPEFLTYFNYEAQQDKSGLPNDRFSAERPEGSISTLTIQRTEQRDSAMYRCASSLTDNSPLHFGNGTRLTVT.